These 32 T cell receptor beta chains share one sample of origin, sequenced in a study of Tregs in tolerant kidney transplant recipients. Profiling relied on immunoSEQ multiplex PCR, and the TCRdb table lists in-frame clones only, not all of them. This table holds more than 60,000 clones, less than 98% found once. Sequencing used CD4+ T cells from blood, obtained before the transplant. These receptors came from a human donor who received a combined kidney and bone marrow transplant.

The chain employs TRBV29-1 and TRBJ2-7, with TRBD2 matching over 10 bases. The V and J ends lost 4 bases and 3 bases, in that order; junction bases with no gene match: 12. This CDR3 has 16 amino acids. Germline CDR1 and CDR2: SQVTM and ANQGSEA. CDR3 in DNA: TGCAGCGTTGCTACTAGCGGGACGTCATCTTACTACGAGCAGTACTTC. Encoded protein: CSVATSGTSSYYEQYF.

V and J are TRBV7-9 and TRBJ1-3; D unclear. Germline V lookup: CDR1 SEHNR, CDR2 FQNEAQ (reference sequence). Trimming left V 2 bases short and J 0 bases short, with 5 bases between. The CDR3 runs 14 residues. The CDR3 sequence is CASSLSGSGNTIYF. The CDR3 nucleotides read TGTGCCAGCAGCTTATCGGGCTCTGGAAACACCATATATTTT.

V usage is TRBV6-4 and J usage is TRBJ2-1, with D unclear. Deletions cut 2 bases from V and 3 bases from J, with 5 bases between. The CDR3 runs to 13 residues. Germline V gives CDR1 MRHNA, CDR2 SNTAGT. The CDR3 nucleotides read TGTGCCAGCAGTGACCTCAGCTACAATGAGCAGTTCTTC. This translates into CASSDLSYNEQFF.

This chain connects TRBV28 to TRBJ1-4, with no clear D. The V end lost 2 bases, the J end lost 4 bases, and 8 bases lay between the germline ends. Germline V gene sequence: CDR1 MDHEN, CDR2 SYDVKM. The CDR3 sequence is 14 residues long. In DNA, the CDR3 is TGTGCCAGCAGTTTACTATTTGGTAATGAAAAACTGTTTTTT. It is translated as CASSLLFGNEKLFF.

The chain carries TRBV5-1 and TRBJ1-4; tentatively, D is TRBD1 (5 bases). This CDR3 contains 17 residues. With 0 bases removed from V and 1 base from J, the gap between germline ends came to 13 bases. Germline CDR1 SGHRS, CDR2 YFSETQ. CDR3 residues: CASSLGGGERTNEKLFF. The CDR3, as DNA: TGCGCCAGCAGCTTGGGTGGAGGGGAGAGAACTAATGAAAAACTGTTTTTT.

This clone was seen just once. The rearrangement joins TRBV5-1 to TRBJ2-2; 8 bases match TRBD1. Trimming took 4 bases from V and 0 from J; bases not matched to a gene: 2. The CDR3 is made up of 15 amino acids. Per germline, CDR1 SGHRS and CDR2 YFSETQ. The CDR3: CASSPTGANTGELFF. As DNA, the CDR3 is TGCGCCAGCAGCCCGACAGGGGCGAACACCGGGGAGCTGTTTTTT.

CDR3 sequence (DNA): TGTGCCAGCAGCTTAGCGCGGGGTAGCGGAGTCTACAATGAGCAGTTCTTC. Amino acids: CASSLARGSGVYNEQFF. The chain employs TRBV7-2 and TRBJ2-1; D perhaps matches TRBD2 (6 bases). This CDR3 has 17 residues. The ends were cut back, 0 bases at V and 3 bases at J, with 15 bases in the middle. The V gene's germline CDR1 is SGHTA and CDR2 FQGNSA. The full variable domain, with the rest looked up from reference TRBV7-2 and TRBJ2-1, is GAGVSQSPSNKVTEKGKDVELRCDPISGHTALYWYRQSLGQGLEFLIYFQGNSAPDKSGLPSDRFSAERTGGSVSTLTIQRTQQEDSAVYLCASSLARGSGVYNEQFFGPGTRLTVL.

CDR3 sequence: CASSSRGLAGNEQFF. CDR3 nucleotides: TGTGCCAGCAGCTCAAGGGGACTAGCGGGAAATGAGCAGTTCTTC. The V call is TRBV7-3, the J call TRBJ2-1; 13 nucleotides align to TRBD2. V gave up 4 bases and J gave up 7 bases; unmatched junction bases: 4. The CDR3 length is 15 residues. Looked up from germline, CDR1 is SGHTA and CDR2 is FQGTGA.

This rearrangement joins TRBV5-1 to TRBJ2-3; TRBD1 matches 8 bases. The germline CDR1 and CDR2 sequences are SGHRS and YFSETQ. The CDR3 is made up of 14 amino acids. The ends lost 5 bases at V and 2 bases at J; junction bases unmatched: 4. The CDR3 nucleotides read TGCGCCAGCAGAGGACAGGGTCACACAGATACGCAGTATTTT. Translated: CASRGQGHTDTQYF.

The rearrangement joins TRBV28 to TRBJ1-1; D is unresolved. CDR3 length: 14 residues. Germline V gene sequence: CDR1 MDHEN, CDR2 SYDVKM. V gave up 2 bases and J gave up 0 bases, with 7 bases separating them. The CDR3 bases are TGTGCCAGCAGTTTAACTCCGATGAACACTGAAGCTTTCTTT. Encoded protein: CASSLTPMNTEAFF.

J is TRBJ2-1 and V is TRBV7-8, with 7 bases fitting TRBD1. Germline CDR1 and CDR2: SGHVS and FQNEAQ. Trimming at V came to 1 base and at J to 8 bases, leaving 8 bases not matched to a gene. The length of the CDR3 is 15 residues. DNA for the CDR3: TGTGCCAGCAGCTTAGACCCGGTCAGGGGGTATGAGCAGTTCTTC. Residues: CASSLDPVRGYEQFF.

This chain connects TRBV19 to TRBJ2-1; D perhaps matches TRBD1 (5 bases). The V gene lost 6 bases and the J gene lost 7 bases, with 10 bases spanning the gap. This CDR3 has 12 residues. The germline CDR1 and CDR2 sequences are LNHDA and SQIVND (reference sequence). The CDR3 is CASRGKGNEQFF. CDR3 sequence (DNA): TGTGCCAGTAGGGGCAAGGGGAATGAGCAGTTCTTC.

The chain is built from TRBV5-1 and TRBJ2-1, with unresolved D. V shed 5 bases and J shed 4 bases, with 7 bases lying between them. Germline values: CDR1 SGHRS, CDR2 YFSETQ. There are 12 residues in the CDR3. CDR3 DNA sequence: TGCGCCAGCAGTTCCGGTTACAATGAGCAGTTCTTC. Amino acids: CASSSGYNEQFF.

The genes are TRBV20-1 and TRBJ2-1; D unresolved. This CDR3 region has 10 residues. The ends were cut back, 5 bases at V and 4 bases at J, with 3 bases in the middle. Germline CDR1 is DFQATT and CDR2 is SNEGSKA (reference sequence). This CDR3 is CSAYYNEQFF. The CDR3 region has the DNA TGCAGTGCTTATTACAATGAGCAGTTCTTC.

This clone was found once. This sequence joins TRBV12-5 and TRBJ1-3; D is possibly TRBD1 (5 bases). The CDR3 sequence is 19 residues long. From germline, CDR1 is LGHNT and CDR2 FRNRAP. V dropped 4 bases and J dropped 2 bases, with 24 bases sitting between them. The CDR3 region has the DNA TGTGCTAGTGGTTACCCATTACGGCGGGGCGTAAGGACTGGAAACACCATATATTTT. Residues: CASGYPLRRGVRTGNTIYF.

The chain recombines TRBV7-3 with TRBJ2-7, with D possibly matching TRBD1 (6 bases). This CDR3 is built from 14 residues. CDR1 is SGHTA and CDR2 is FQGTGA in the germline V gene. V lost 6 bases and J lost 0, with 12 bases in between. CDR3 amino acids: CASSPQGNSYEQYF. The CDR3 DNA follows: TGTGCCAGCAGTCCACAGGGAAACTCCTACGAGCAGTACTTC.

The CDR3 DNA follows: TGCGCCAGCAGTCCTACTAGCTACAATGAGCAGTTCTTC. Protein sequence: CASSPTSYNEQFF. The J gene is TRBJ2-1, the V gene TRBV5-1; TRBD2 might be the D (5 bases). V lost 5 bases and J lost 3, with 9 bases in between. CDR1 is SGHRS, CDR2 YFSETQ, per germline. The CDR3 has 13 amino acids. Combining the CDR3 with reference TRBV5-1 and TRBJ2-1 gives the whole variable domain KAGVTQTPRYLIKTRGQQVTLSCSPISGHRSVSWYQQTPGQGLQFLFEYFSETQRNKGNFPGRFSGRQFSNSRSEMNVSTLELGDSALYLCASSPTSYNEQFFGPGTRLTVL.

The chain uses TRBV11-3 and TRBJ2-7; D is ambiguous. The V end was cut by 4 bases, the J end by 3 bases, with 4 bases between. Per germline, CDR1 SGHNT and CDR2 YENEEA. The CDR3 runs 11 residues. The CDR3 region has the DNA TGTGCCAGCAGCTCCCTCTACGAGCAGTACTTC. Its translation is CASSSLYEQYF.

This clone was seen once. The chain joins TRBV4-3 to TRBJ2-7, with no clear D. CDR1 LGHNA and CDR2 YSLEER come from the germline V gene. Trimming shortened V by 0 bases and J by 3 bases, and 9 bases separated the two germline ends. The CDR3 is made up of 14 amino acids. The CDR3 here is CASSQDTVNYEQYF. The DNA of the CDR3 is TGCGCCAGCAGCCAAGACACGGTTAACTACGAGCAGTACTTC.

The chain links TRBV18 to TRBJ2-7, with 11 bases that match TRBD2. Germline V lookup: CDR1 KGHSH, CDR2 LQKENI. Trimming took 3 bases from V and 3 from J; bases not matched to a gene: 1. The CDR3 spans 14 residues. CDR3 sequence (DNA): TGTGCCAGCTCACCGGGACTAGCGGACTACGAGCAGTACTTC. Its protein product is CASSPGLADYEQYF.

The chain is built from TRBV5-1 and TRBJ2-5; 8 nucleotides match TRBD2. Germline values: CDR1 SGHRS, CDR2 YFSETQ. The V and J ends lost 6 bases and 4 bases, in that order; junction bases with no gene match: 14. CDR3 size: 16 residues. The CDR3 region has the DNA TGCGCCAGCACTACGCTCCCCGGGGGGGCAGGAGAGACCCAGTACTTC. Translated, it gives CASTTLPGGAGETQYF.

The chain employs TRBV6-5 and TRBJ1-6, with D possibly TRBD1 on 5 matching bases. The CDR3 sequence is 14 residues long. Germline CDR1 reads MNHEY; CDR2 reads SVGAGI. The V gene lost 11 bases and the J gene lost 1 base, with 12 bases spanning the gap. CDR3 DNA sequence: TGTGCCGGGGCGGCAGGGTCCTATAATTCACCCCTCCACTTT. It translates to CAGAAGSYNSPLHF.

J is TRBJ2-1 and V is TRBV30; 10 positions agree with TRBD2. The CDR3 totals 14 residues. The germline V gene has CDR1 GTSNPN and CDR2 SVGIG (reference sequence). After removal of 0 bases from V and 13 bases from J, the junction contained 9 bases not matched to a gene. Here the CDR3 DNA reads TGTGCCTGGAGTGTTGGTCTAGCGGGAGTTAGACAGTTCTTC. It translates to CAWSVGLAGVRQFF.

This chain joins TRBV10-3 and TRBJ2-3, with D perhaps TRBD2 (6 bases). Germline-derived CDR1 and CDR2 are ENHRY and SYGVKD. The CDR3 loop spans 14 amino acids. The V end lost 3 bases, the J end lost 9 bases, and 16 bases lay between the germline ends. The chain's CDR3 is CAISESGGGITQYF. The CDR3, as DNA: TGTGCCATCAGTGAATCAGGCGGCGGGATAACGCAGTATTTT.

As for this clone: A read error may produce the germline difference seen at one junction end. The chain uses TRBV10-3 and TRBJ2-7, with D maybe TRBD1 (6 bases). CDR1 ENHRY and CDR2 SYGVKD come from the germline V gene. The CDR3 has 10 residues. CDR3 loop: CATPAQDSIF. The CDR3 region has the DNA TGTGCCACCCCAGCCCAGGACAGCATATTC.

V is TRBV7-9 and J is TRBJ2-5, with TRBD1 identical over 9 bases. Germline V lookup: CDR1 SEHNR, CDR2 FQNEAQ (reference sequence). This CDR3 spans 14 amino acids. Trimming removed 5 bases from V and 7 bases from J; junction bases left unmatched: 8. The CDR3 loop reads CASSPQTGGGTQYF. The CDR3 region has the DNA TGTGCCAGCAGCCCCCAGACAGGGGGGGGGACCCAGTACTTC.

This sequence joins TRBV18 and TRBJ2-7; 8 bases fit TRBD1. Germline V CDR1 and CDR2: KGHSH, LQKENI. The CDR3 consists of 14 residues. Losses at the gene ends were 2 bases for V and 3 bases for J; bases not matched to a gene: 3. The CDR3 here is CASSPRTGNYEQYF. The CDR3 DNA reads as TGTGCCAGCTCACCAAGGACAGGGAACTACGAGCAGTACTTC.

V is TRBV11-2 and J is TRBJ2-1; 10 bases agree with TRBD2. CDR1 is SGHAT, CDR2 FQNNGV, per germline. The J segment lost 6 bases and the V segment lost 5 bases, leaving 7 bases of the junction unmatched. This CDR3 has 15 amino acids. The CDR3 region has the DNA TGTGCCAGCAGCCCCCGGAGCGGGGGGGCCAATGAGCAGTTCTTC. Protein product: CASSPRSGGANEQFF.

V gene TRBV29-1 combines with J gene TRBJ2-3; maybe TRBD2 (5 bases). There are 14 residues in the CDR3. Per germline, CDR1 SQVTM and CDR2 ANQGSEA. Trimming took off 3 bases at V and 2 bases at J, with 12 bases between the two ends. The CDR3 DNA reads TGCAGCGTTGATGGGATTAGCGACACAGATACGCAGTATTTT. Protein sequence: CSVDGISDTDTQYF.

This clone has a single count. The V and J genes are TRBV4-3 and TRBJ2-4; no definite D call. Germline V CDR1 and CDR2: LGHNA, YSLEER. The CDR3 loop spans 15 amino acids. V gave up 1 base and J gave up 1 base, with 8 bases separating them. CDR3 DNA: TGCGCCAGCAGCCAAGGGCCCGGGGCCAAAAACATTCAGTACTTC. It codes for CASSQGPGAKNIQYF.

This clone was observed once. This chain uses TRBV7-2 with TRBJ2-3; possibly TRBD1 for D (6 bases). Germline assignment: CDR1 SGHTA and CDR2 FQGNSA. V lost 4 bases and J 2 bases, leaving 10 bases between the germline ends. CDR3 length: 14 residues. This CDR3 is CASSSGQPTDTQYF. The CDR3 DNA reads TGTGCCAGCAGCTCCGGACAGCCCACAGATACGCAGTATTTT.

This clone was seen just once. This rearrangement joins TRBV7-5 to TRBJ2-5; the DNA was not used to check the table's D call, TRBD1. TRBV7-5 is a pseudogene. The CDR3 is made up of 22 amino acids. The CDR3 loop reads CVRSLESPPFPVRRQGRETQYF. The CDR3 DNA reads TGTGTCAGAAGCTTAGAATCTCCGCCCTTCCCAGTCCGCCGACAGGGAAGGGAGACCCAGTACTTC.